Shown below are 5 T cell receptor beta chains from a single sample sequenced in a study of blood T cells in healthy people across ages. Primers used in a second PCR of about 7 to 11 cycles were a sample-barcoded 5' primer and a J-beta primer mix. TCRdb itself ran the 5' RACE reads through MiXCR, one entry per CDR3 protein. The sample shows 850,000 to 1,100,000 distinct CDR3 sequences, about two fifths of them seen only once. Sample: blood. All receptors come from a man aged 18-30 years in good health.

This clonotype was observed a single time. The junction departs from germline at one end; a sequencing error may be responsible. V and J are TRBV14 and TRBJ1-1, with D uncertain. The CDR3 extends over 15 amino acids. The V gene's germline CDR1 is SGHDN and CDR2 FVKESK. The CDR3 region has the DNA TGTGCCAGCAGTCAAGACCCGCCGGGGAACACTGAAGCTTTCTTT. Its translation: CASSQDPPGNTEAFF.

The V gene is TRBV20-1, the J gene TRBJ2-1, with TRBD1 as a possible D gene (5 bases). The DNA end favors TRBJ2-7, so the J call may be wrong. The germline gives CDR1 DFQATT, CDR2 SNEGSKA (reference sequence). The CDR3 runs 13 residues. The CDR3 spells CSAMNPPGNEQYF. CDR3 DNA sequence: TGCAGTGCTATGAATCCTCCAGGGAATGAGCAGTACTTC.

Comments on this clonotype: A read error may produce the germline difference seen at one junction end. CDR3 sequence (DNA): TGTGCCATCAGTAAGTCGGCACGGACATACGAGCAGTACTTC. Amino acid sequence: CAISKSARTYEQYF. The rearrangement links TRBV10-3 to TRBJ2-7; weak D call: TRBD1 (5 bases). Germline V lookup: CDR1 ENHRY, CDR2 SYGVKD. This CDR3 is 14 amino acids long.

This clonotype has only a few counts. This rearrangement joins TRBV4-2 to TRBJ1-2; D remains unclear. The ends were cut back, 1 base at V and 6 bases at J, with 15 bases in the middle. This CDR3 has 15 residues. Germline values: CDR1 LGHNA, CDR2 YNFKEQ. Here the CDR3 DNA reads TGTGCCAGCAGCCAAGGTGACCTCTCGACCCATGGCTACACCTTC. This encodes CASSQGDLSTHGYTF.

V gene TRBV7-9 combines with J gene TRBJ2-7; D unclear. Trimming stripped 8 bases from V and 5 bases from J, with 16 bases between. This CDR3 has 13 amino acids. Germline CDR1 reads SEHNR; CDR2 reads FQNEAQ (reference sequence). The CDR3 region is CASGVESENEQYF. As DNA, the CDR3 is TGTGCCAGCGGCGTAGAGTCAGAGAACGAGCAGTACTTC. Based on the CDR3 plus reference TRBV7-9 and TRBJ2-7, the full variable domain is DTGVSQNPRHKITKRGQNVTFRCDPISEHNRLYWYRQTLGQGPEFLTYFQNEAQLEKSRLLSDRFSAERPKGSFSTLEIQRTEQGDSAMYLCASGVESENEQYFGPGTRLTVT.